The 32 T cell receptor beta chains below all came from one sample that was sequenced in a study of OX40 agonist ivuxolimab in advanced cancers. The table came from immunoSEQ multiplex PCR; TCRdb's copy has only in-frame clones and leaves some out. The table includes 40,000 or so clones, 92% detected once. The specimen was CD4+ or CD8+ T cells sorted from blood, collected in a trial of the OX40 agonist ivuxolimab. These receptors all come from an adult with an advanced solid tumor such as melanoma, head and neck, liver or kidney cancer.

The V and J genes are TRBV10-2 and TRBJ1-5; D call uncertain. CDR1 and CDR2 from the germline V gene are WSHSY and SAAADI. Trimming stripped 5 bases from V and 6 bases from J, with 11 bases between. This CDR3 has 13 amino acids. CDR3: CASSRQERQPQHF. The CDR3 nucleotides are TGCGCCAGCAGTAGACAAGAGCGTCAGCCCCAGCATTTT.

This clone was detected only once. In DNA, the CDR3 is TGTGCCAGCAGCCCCCAACTAGCGGGAGTAGAGACCCAGTACTTC. Translating gives CASSPQLAGVETQYF. The V and J genes are TRBV7-3 and TRBJ2-5, with 11 bases aligning to TRBD2. V was clipped by 5 bases and J by 4 bases; unmatched bases: 6. The germline gives CDR1 SGHTA, CDR2 FQGTGA. This CDR3 contains 15 residues.

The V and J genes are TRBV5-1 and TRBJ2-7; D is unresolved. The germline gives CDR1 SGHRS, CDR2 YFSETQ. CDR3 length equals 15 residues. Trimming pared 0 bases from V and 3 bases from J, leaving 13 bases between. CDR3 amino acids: CASSLGSGPGYEQYF. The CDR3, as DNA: TGCGCCAGCAGCTTGGGTTCCGGGCCGGGCTACGAGCAGTACTTC.

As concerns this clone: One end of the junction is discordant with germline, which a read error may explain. The CDR3 protein is CASRANRGSSYEQYF. The DNA of the CDR3 is TGTGCCAGTAGAGCTAACAGGGGTTCATCCTATGAGCAGTACTTC. The gene calls are TRBV19 and TRBJ2-7; the match to TRBD1 covers 7 bases. CDR1 is LNHDA, CDR2 SQIVND, per germline (reference sequence). The CDR3 loop spans 15 amino acids.

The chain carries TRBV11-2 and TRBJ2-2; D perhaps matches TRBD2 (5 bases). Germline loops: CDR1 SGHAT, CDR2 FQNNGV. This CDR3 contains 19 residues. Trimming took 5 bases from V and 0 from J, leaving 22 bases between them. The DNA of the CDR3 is TGTGCCAGCAGCCCATATCCGGAGGCTACGATGCCGAACACCGGGGAGCTGTTTTTT. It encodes CASSPYPEATMPNTGELFF. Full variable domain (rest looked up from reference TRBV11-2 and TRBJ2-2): EAGVAQSPRYKIIEKRQSVAFWCNPISGHATLYWYQQILGQGPKLLIQFQNNGVVDDSQLPKDRFSAERLKGVDSTLKIQPAKLEDSAVYLCASSPYPEATMPNTGELFFGEGSRLTVL.

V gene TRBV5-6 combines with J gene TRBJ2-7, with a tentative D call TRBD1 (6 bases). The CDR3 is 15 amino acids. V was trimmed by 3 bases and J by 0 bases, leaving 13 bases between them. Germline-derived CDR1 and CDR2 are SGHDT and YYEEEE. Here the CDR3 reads CASSYAGTYSYEQYF. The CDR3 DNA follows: TGTGCCAGCAGCTACGCCGGGACATACTCCTACGAGCAGTACTTC. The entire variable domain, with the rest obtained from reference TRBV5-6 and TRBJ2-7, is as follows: DAGVTQSPTHLIKTRGQQVTLRCSPKSGHDTVSWYQQALGQGPQFIFQYYEEEERQRGNFPDRFSGHQFPNYSSELNVNALLLGDSALYLCASSYAGTYSYEQYFGPGTRLTVT.

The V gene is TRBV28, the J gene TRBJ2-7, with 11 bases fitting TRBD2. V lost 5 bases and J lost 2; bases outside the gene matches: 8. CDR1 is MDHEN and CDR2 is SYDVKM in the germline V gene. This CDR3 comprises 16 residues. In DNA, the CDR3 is TGTGCCAGCAGTCCGCTACTAGCGGGAGACCCCTACGAGCAGTACTTC. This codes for CASSPLLAGDPYEQYF.

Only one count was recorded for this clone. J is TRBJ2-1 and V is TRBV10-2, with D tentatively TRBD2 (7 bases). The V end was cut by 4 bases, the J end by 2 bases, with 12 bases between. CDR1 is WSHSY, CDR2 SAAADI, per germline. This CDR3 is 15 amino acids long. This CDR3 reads CASSGGGLTYNEQFF. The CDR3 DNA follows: TGCGCCAGCAGTGGGGGGGGGCTGACCTACAATGAGCAGTTCTTC.

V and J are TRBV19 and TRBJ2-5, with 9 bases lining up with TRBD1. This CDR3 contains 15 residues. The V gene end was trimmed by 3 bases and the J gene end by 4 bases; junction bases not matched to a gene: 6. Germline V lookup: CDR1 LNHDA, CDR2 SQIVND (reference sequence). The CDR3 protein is CASSIGTGRLETQYF. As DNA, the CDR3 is TGTGCCAGTAGTATCGGGACAGGGCGTTTAGAGACCCAGTACTTC.

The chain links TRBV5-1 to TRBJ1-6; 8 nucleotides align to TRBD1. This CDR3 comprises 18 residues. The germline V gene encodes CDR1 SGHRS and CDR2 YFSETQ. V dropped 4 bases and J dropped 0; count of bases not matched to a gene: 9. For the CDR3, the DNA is TGCGCCAGCAGCCGGGGGGCAGGGGGCGCCTCCTATAATTCACCCCTCCACTTT. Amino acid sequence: CASSRGAGGASYNSPLHF.

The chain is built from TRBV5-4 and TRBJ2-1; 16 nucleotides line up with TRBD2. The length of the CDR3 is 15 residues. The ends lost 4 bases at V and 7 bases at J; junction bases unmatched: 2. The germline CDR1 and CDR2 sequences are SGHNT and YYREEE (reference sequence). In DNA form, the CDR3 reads TGTGCCAGCAGCGGGGGACTAGCGGGAGGGAATGAGCAGTTCTTC. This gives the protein CASSGGLAGGNEQFF. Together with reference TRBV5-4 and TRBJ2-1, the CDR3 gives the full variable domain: ETGVTQSPTHLIKTRGQQVTLRCSSQSGHNTVSWYQQALGQGPQFIFQYYREEENGRGNFPPRFSGLQFPNYSSELNVNALELDDSALYLCASSGGLAGGNEQFFGPGTRLTVL.

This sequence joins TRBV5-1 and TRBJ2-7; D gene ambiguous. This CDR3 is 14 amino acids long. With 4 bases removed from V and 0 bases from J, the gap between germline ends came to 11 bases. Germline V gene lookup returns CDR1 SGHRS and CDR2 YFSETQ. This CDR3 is CASSSLTVSYEQYF. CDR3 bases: TGCGCCAGCAGCAGTTTGACGGTCTCCTACGAGCAGTACTTC.

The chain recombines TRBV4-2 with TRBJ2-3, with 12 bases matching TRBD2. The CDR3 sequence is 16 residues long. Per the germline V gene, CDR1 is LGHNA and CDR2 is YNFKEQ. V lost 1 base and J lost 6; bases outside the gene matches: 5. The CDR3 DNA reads TGTGCCAGCAGCCAAGTCATGACTAGCGGGAGCGATACGCAGTATTTT. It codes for CASSQVMTSGSDTQYF.

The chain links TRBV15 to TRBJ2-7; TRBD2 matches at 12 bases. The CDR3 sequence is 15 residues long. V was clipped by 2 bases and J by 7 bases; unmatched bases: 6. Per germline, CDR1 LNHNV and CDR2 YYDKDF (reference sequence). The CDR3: CATSRTSGRPEEQYF. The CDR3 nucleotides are TGTGCCACCAGCAGAACTAGCGGGAGGCCCGAAGAGCAGTACTTC.

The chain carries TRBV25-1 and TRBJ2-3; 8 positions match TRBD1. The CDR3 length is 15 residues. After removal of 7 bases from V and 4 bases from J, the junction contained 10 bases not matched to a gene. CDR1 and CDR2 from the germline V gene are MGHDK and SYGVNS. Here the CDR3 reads CASTYQGAFSDTQYF. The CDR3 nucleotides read TGTGCCAGCACTTATCAGGGGGCGTTTTCAGATACGCAGTATTTT.

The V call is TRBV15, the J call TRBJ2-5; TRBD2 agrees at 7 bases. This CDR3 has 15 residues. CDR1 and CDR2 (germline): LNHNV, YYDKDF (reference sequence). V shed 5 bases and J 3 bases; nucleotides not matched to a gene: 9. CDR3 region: CATSLVRAGEETQYF. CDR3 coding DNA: TGTGCCACCAGCCTGGTTCGGGCGGGAGAAGAGACCCAGTACTTC.

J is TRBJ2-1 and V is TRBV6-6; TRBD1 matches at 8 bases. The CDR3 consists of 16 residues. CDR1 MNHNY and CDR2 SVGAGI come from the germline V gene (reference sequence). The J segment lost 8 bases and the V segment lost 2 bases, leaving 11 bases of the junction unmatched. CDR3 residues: CASSYPTTGGGDEQFF. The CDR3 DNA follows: TGTGCCAGCAGTTACCCCACTACAGGGGGTGGGGATGAGCAGTTCTTC.

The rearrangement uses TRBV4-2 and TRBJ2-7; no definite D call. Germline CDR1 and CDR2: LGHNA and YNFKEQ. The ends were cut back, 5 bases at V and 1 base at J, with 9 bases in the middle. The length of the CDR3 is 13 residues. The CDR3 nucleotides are TGTGCCAGCAGCTTAGGCCAATCCTACGAGCAGTACTTC. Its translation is CASSLGQSYEQYF.

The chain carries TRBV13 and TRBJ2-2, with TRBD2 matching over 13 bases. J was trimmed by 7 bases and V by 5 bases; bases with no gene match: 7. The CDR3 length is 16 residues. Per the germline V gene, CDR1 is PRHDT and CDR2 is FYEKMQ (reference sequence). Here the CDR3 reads CASSHTSGRGDGELFF. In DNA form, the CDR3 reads TGTGCCAGCAGCCACACTAGCGGGAGGGGTGACGGGGAGCTGTTTTTT.

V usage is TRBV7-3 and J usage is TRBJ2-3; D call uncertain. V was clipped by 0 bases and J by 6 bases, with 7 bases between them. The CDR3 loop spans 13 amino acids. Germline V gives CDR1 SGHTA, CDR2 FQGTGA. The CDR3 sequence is CASSLTGPDTQYF. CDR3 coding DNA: TGTGCCAGCAGCTTAACAGGGCCGGATACGCAGTATTTT. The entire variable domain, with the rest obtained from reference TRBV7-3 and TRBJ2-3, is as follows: GAGVSQTPSNKVTEKGKYVELRCDPISGHTALYWYRQSLGQGPEFLIYFQGTGAADDSGLPNDRFFAVRPEGSVSTLKIQRTERGDSAVYLCASSLTGPDTQYFGPGTRLTVL.

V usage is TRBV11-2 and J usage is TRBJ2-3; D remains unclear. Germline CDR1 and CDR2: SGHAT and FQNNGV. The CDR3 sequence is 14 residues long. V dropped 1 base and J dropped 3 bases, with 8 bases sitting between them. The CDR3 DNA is TGTGCCAGCAGCTTAGGCAGTTTTACAGATACGCAGTATTTT. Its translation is CASSLGSFTDTQYF.

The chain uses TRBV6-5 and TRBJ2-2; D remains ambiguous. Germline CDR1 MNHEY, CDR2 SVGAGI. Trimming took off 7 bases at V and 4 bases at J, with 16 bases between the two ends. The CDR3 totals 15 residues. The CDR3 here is CASTEGPPVTGELFF. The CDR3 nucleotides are TGTGCCAGCACCGAAGGGCCACCAGTCACCGGGGAGCTGTTTTTT.

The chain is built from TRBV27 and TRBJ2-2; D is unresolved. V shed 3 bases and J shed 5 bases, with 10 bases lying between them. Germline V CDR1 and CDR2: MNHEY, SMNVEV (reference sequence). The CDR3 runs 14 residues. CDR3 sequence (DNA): TGTGCCAGCAGTTTGCACTCCGAAACCGGGGAGCTGTTTTTT. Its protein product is CASSLHSETGELFF.

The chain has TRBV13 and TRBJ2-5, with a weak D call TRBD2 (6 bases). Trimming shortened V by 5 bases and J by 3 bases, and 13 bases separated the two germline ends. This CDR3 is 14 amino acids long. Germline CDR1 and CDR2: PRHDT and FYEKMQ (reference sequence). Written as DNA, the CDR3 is TGTGCCAGCAGCAACCGACTAGGGGAAGAGACCCAGTACTTC. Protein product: CASSNRLGEETQYF.

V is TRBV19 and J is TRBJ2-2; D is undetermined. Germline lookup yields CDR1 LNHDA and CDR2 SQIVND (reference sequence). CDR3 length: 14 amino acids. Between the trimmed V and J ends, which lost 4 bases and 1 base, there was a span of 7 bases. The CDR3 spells CASSTDGNTGELFF. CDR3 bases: TGTGCCAGTAGTACGGACGGGAACACCGGGGAGCTGTTTTTT.

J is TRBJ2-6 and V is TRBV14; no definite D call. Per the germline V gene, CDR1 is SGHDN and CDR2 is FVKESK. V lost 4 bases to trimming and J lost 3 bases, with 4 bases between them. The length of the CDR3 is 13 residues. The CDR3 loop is CASSLGGANVLTF. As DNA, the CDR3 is TGTGCCAGCAGCCTGGGTGGGGCCAACGTCCTGACTTTC.

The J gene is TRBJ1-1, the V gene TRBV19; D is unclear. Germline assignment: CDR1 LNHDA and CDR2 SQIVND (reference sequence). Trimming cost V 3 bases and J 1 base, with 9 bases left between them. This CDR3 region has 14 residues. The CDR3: CASSMGSGNTEAFF. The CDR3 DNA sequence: TGTGCCAGTAGTATGGGGTCAGGGAACACTGAAGCTTTCTTT.

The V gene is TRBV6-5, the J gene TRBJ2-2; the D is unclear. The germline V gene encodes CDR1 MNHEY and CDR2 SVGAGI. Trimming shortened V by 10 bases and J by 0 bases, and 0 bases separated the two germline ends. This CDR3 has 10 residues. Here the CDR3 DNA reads TGTGCCACGAACACCGGGGAGCTGTTTTTT. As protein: CATNTGELFF.

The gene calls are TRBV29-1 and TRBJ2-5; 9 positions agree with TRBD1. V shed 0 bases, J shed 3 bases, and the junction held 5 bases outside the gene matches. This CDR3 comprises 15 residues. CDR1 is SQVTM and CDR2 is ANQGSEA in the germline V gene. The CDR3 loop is CSVEDRRTGEETQYF. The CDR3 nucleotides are TGCAGCGTTGAAGATCGGAGGACAGGGGAAGAGACCCAGTACTTC. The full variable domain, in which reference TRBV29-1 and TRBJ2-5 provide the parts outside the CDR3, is SAVISQKPSRDICQRGTSLTIQCQVDSQVTMMFWYRQQPGQSLTLIATANQGSEATYESGFVIDKFPISRPNLTFSTLTVSNMSPEDSSIYLCSVEDRRTGEETQYFGPGTRLLVL.

The CDR3 loop reads CASSSPTTTNEKLFF. The CDR3 region has the DNA TGTGCCAGCAGCTCTCCCACCACGACTAATGAAAAACTGTTTTTT. The V and J genes are TRBV7-9 and TRBJ1-4; D is uncertain. Trimming removed 4 bases from V and 2 bases from J, with 11 bases in between. The CDR3 extends over 15 amino acids. The germline V gene encodes CDR1 SEHNR and CDR2 FQNEAQ (reference sequence).

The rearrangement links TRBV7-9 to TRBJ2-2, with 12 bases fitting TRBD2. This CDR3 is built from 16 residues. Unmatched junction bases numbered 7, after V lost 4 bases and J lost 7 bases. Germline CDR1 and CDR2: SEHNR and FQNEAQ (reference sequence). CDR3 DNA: TGTGCCAGCAGCTCACGACTAGCGGGAGAAGGCGGGGAGCTGTTTTTT. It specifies CASSSRLAGEGGELFF.

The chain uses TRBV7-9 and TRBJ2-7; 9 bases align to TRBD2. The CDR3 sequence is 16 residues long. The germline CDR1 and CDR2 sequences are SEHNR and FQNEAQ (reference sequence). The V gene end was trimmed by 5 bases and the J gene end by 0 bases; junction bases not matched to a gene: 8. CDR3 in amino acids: CASSPTSGSSSYEQYF. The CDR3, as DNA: TGTGCCAGCAGCCCCACTAGCGGGTCGAGCTCCTACGAGCAGTACTTC.